This TCR beta chain was captured in a study of blood T cell repertoires in COVID-19. Overall study: From the United States, Italy and Spain came samples of acute and convalescent COVID-19.

The V and J ends lost 2 bases and 6 bases, in that order; junction bases with no gene match: 6. Germline V gene data show CDR1 as SGHTA and CDR2 as FQGNSA. The CDR3 is 16 residues long. In the authors' methods: Cell counts per sample came from amplifying reference gene primers. Sequencing was performed with immunoSEQ multiplex PCR; in TCRdb, only in-frame clones are kept and a portion is missing. That table gives V, J and clone size, and the DNA gave D and trimming. The repertoire holds fewer than 200,000 clones, 85% to 90% seen once, with about 1% in the top ten. The receptor was derived from a woman aged 18 to 35 who had recovered from COVID-19. The gene calls are TRBV7-2 and TRBJ2-1, with TRBD1 matching over 11 bases. Sequenced input: peripheral blood. In nucleotides, the CDR3 is TGTGCCAGCAGCTTATTAGGACAGGGGGCGGGCAATGAGCAGTTCTTC. This codes for CASSLLGQGAGNEQFF.